The T cell receptor beta chain under discussion was sequenced for a study of post-analysis software for immune sequencing data. Overall study context: Relapsing-remitting, secondary progressive and progressive-relapsing multiple sclerosis courses were included. Study outcomes and limitations: There were four or five TRBV segments more frequent in patients than controls, and TRBV5-6, TRBV5-1 and TRBV20-1 were among them. F-measure co-clustering was strong for batch-matched samples. Patients with multiple sclerosis recorded significantly lower normalized Chao1 diversity than controls, the study found.

Unique molecular identifiers tagged the TCR beta cDNA libraries. Some 500,000 cDNA molecules were recovered from an input of 1 to 10 million T cells. TCRdb reprocessed the PCR reads with MiXCR, giving one entry per CDR3 protein. The data show roughly 600,000 distinct CDR3 sequences, roughly 45% seen once. Comment on this clonotype: Antigen specificity is unknown. One end of the junction is discordant with germline, which a read error may explain.

The CDR3 totals 13 residues. Germline V CDR1 and CDR2: LGHDT, YNNKEL (reference sequence). The sequencing input was blood. The chain is built from TRBV3-1 and TRBJ2-2; D is unresolved. This receptor was identified in a girl between 10 and 17 years old with multiple sclerosis. CDR3 loop: CASSQDGPGELFF. In DNA, the CDR3 is TGTGCCAGTAGCCAAGATGGCCCCGGGGAGCTGTTTTTT.